This T cell receptor beta chain was identified in a study of read filtering for tumor transcriptome and immune sequencing. Background on the study: Patients were approximately 17 male and approximately 15 female, mean age 65.9 years, range about 45 to 85. Transcriptome libraries were built from DNase-treated RNA.

Trimming stripped 4 bases from V and 0 bases from J, with 22 bases between. The CDR3 loop spans 19 amino acids. From roughly 400 ng of RNA, a library with molecular barcoded alpha/delta and beta/gamma adaptors was made. MiXCR was run by TCRdb on the reads, yielding one entry per CDR3 protein. The table has some 140,000 distinct CDR3 sequences, about 13% seen once. In this sample, this clonotype turned up a few times. Sampling of bone marrow took place during active disease in every patient. The TCR was taken from a donor aged 40 or over with multiple myeloma. The J gene is TRBJ1-5, the V gene TRBV12-3 or TRBV12-4; D is uncertain. Sequencing was done on a sample of a population of CD138-negative cells sorted from bone marrow. The chain's CDR3 is CASSSGYSKNSLSNQPQHF. As DNA, the CDR3 is TGTGCCAGCAGTTCAGGATACTCCAAGAACTCCCTTAGCAATCAGCCCCAGCATTTT.